This entry features one T cell receptor beta chain sequence. This record comes from a study of blood T cell repertoires in COVID-19. Study-level background: COVID-19 samples, acute and convalescent, were from the United States, Italy and Spain. PBMCs, B-cell-depleted T cells, or T cells were the source of the cDNA or gDNA that made up the material.

The CDR3 contains 13 residues. V lost 2 bases and J lost 10, with 13 bases in between. Germline V gene data show CDR1 as SGDLS and CDR2 as YYNGEE. Profiled with immunoSEQ multiplex PCR; TCRdb holds only in-frame clones, not every one. Here the sample spans about 85,000 clones, roughly four fifths being singletons. The chain carries TRBV9 and TRBJ2-1, with D tentatively TRBD2 (6 bases). The sequenced sample consisted of peripheral blood. This TCR came from a woman over 75 with acute or convalescent COVID-19. The CDR3, as DNA: TGTGCCAGCAGCGTCAGTGATCTAGCGGAGCAGTTCTTC. Amino acids: CASSVSDLAEQFF.